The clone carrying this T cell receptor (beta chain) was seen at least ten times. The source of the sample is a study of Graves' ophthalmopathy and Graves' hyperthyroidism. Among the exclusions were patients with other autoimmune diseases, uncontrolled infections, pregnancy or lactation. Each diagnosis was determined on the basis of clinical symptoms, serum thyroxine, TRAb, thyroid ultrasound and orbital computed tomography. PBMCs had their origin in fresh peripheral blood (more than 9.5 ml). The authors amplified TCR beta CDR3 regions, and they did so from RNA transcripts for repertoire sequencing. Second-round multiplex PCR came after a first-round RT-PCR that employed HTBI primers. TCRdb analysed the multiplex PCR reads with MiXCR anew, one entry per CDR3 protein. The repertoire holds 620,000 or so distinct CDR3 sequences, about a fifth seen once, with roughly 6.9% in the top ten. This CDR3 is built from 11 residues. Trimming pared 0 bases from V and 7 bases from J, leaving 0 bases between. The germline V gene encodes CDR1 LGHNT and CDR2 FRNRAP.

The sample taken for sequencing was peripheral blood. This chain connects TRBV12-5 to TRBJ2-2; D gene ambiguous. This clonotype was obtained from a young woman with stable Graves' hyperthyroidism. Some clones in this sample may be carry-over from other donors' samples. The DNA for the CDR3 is TGTGCTAGTGGTTTGGTCGGGGAGCTGTTTTTT. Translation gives CASGLVGELFF. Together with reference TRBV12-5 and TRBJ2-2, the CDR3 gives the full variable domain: DARVTQTPRHKVTEMGQEVTMRCQPILGHNTVFWYRQTMMQGLELLAYFRNRAPLDDSGMPKDRFSAEMPDATLATLKIQPSEPRDSAVYFCASGLVGELFFGEGSRLTVL.